This T cell receptor beta chain was identified during a study of cytomegalovirus exposure and HLA in healthy donors. 13 Jbeta primers and 60 Vbeta primers were used for the PCR. Here immunoSEQ multiplex PCR was the method, and the copy in TCRdb shows in-frame clones only, minus some. Among around 150,000 clones listed, over 65% were seen once. CDR3 length: 17 residues. V trimming: 3 bases; J trimming: 4 bases; junction bases outside the gene matches: 7. CDR1 is SGHTA and CDR2 is FQGNSA in the germline V gene. The sample comprised PBMCs. This receptor was obtained from a woman in her thirties or forties in good health and CMV-seronegative. The J gene is TRBJ2-1, the V gene TRBV7-2; 12 positions agree with TRBD2. CDR3 DNA: TGTGCCAGCAGCTTCGTGACACTAGCGGGGGGTTACAATGAGCAGTTCTTC. Protein product: CASSFVTLAGGYNEQFF.